This TCR beta chain was sequenced in a study of T cell responses to AZD1222 COVID-19 vaccine. Whole-study findings and limits: Regions 160-218 and 743-854 dominated among vaccine-associated CD4 TCRs spanning spike.

Second doses at about 4 or about 12 weeks were pooled. Trimming took 6 bases from V and 2 from J; bases not matched to a gene: 15. The CDR3 has 20 residues. Germline V CDR1 and CDR2: SNHLY, FYNNEI. This clone came up once. As yet, its antigen is unknown. Produced via immunoSEQ multiplex PCR; TCRdb's table is partial and in-frame only. The top ten hold more than 5% of the sample, which has approximately 93,000 clones, about 88% seen once. This rearrangement joins TRBV2 to TRBJ2-4; 14 nucleotides agree with TRBD2. This clonotype originated in an adult who received the AZD1222 COVID-19 vaccine. The source material was peripheral blood, sampled 28 days after the second AZD1222 dose. The CDR3, as DNA: TGTGCCAGCAGCCCCTCCCTGGCCGGGACTAGCGGGGGCCCCAAAAACATTCAGTACTTC. This codes for CASSPSLAGTSGGPKNIQYF.